These 15 T cell receptor beta chains share one sample of origin, sequenced in a study of blood T cell repertoires in COVID-19 (dated by TCRdb to about 2020). The library was made by the immunoSEQ multiplex PCR assay. TCRdb's version of the immuneACCESS table is confined to in-frame rearrangements and falls short of the full clone set. An unresolved V gene accounts for under half of the shortfall where checked; the remainder is of unknown origin. The sample yields 200,000 to 300,000 clones; just under 85% were counted once. Of the sample, roughly 10% is held by the ten largest clones. Material: peripheral blood. Receptor source: an elderly woman with acute or convalescent COVID-19.

V usage is TRBV18 and J usage is TRBJ1-3; D might be TRBD1 (5 bases). V lost 3 bases and J 0 bases, leaving 12 bases between the germline ends. The CDR3 contains 16 residues. Germline loops: CDR1 KGHSH, CDR2 LQKENI. CDR3 DNA: TGTGCCAGCTCACCGACAGCAACTACCTCTGGAAACACCATATATTTT. This encodes CASSPTATTSGNTIYF.

A single count supports this clone. This chain connects TRBV2 to TRBJ1-1, with 8 positions matching TRBD1. V lost 8 bases to trimming and J lost 5 bases; unmatched junction nucleotides: 7. From germline, CDR1 is SNHLY and CDR2 FYNNEI. This CDR3 region has 13 residues. The CDR3 protein is CASCPGGWTEAFF. The CDR3 nucleotides read TGTGCCAGCTGTCCAGGGGGCTGGACTGAAGCTTTCTTT.

This chain uses TRBV28 with TRBJ1-2, with D unresolved. Trimming left V 7 bases short and J 4 bases short, with 10 bases between. The CDR3 length is 12 residues. Germline loops: CDR1 MDHEN, CDR2 SYDVKM. CDR3 protein: CASNSGSYGYTF. The DNA of the CDR3 is TGTGCCAGCAACTCCGGGTCCTATGGCTACACCTTC.

This clone was counted a few times. V is TRBV11-2 and J is TRBJ2-1, with a possible D match to TRBD1 (5 bases). Germline-derived CDR1 and CDR2 are SGHAT and FQNNGV. V lost 3 bases, J lost 0 bases, and 6 bases lay in between. This CDR3 is built from 14 residues. The CDR3 DNA reads as TGTGCCAGCAGCTTTGACAGCTCCTACAATGAGCAGTTCTTC. Its protein product is CASSFDSSYNEQFF.

The chain recombines TRBV27 with TRBJ2-7; the D gene is possibly TRBD1 (6 bases). Germline V lookup: CDR1 MNHEY, CDR2 SMNVEV (reference sequence). The V end lost 3 bases, the J end lost 6 bases, and 18 bases lay between the germline ends. The CDR3 totals 15 residues. The DNA for the CDR3 is TGTGCCAGCAGTTTCTCAACCCAACAGGGCACCGAGCAGTACTTC. Protein sequence: CASSFSTQQGTEQYF.

J is TRBJ2-7 and V is TRBV18; D possibly corresponds to TRBD2 (6 bases). CDR3 length equals 14 residues. Germline CDR1 KGHSH, CDR2 LQKENI. V was pared by 6 bases and J by 0 bases, with 12 bases between. In DNA, the CDR3 is TGTGCCAGCTCTCCGCCCGGGAGCTCCTACGAGCAGTACTTC. Translating gives CASSPPGSSYEQYF.

The rearrangement uses TRBV5-6 and TRBJ1-1, with D hard to call. The germline gives CDR1 SGHDT, CDR2 YYEEEE. The CDR3 loop spans 14 amino acids. Trimming shortened V by 1 base and J by 7 bases, and 14 bases separated the two germline ends. The CDR3 spells CASSLSGTLYEAFF. Here the CDR3 DNA reads TGTGCCAGCAGCTTGTCAGGAACCCTCTATGAAGCTTTCTTT. The full variable domain, with the rest looked up from reference TRBV5-6 and TRBJ1-1, is DAGVTQSPTHLIKTRGQQVTLRCSPKSGHDTVSWYQQALGQGPQFIFQYYEEEERQRGNFPDRFSGHQFPNYSSELNVNALLLGDSALYLCASSLSGTLYEAFFGQGTRLTVV.

V and J are TRBV3-1 (or the pseudogene TRBV3-2) and TRBJ1-4; 8 bases line up with TRBD1. The J segment lost 5 bases and the V segment lost 2 bases, leaving 4 bases of the junction unmatched. CDR1 LGHDT and CDR2 YNNKEL come from the germline V gene (reference sequence). The CDR3 length is 15 residues. The chain's CDR3 is CASSQTGTGNEKLFF. The CDR3, as DNA: TGTGCCAGCAGCCAAACCGGGACAGGCAATGAAAAACTGTTTTTT.

The chain has TRBV6-5 and TRBJ2-7; no reliable D call. The CDR3 sequence is 15 residues long. Germline-derived CDR1 and CDR2 are MNHEY and SVGAGI. The V and J ends lost 0 bases and 0 bases respectively, with 9 bases between them. Here the CDR3 reads CASSYSIQNSYEQYF. The CDR3 DNA reads TGTGCCAGCAGTTACTCGATACAGAACTCCTACGAGCAGTACTTC.

The chain employs TRBV5-6 and TRBJ2-2; possible D gene TRBD2, 6 bases. The CDR3 length is 16 residues. Germline V gene sequence: CDR1 SGHDT, CDR2 YYEEEE. V gave up 4 bases and J gave up 0 bases, with 13 bases separating them. Here the CDR3 reads CASSRTAGTNTGELFF. The CDR3 nucleotides are TGTGCCAGCAGCCGGACGGCGGGAACGAACACCGGGGAGCTGTTTTTT.

This clone showed up just once. The chain joins TRBV27 to TRBJ2-1; 10 bases line up with TRBD1. Germline V gene lookup returns CDR1 MNHEY and CDR2 SMNVEV (reference sequence). This CDR3 region has 15 residues. The V gene end was trimmed by 4 bases and the J gene end by 3 bases; junction bases not matched to a gene: 3. The CDR3, as DNA: TGTGCCAGCAGTTCATGGGACAGGGGCTACAATGAGCAGTTCTTC. Translation gives CASSSWDRGYNEQFF.

V is TRBV5-1 and J is TRBJ2-5, with TRBD1 identical over 9 bases. This CDR3 has 15 residues. V gave up 6 bases and J gave up 5 bases; unmatched junction bases: 11. CDR1 SGHRS and CDR2 YFSETQ come from the germline V gene. The CDR3 loop is CASNPQGAEYETQYF. As DNA, the CDR3 is TGCGCCAGCAACCCACAGGGGGCCGAGTATGAGACCCAGTACTTC. Full variable domain (missing parts from reference TRBV5-1 and TRBJ2-5): KAGVTQTPRYLIKTRGQQVTLSCSPISGHRSVSWYQQTPGQGLQFLFEYFSETQRNKGNFPGRFSGRQFSNSRSEMNVSTLELGDSALYLCASNPQGAEYETQYFGPGTRLLVL.

The chain carries TRBV20-1 and TRBJ2-3, with TRBD2 matching over 9 bases. Trimming removed 3 bases from V and 4 bases from J; junction bases left unmatched: 8. Germline CDR1 is DFQATT and CDR2 is SNEGSKA (reference sequence). The CDR3 has 15 amino acids. Written as DNA, the CDR3 is TGCAGTGCTAGTCATGCGCGGGGGGGCCCAGATACGCAGTATTTT. Encoded protein: CSASHARGGPDTQYF.

The rearrangement joins TRBV3-1 (or the pseudogene TRBV3-2) to TRBJ1-5, with 9 bases identical to TRBD1. Germline lookup yields CDR1 LGHDT and CDR2 YNNKEL (reference sequence). The CDR3 runs to 17 residues. Trimming removed 3 bases from V and 5 bases from J; junction bases left unmatched: 11. CDR3 protein: CASSHGGRGDRDQPQHF. Here the CDR3 DNA reads TGTGCCAGCAGCCATGGCGGGCGGGGGGACAGGGATCAGCCCCAGCATTTT.

The chain combines TRBV28 with TRBJ2-7; no clear D gene. This CDR3 spans 13 amino acids. Trimming took off 3 bases at V and 2 bases at J, with 8 bases between the two ends. Germline CDR1 MDHEN, CDR2 SYDVKM. In nucleotides, the CDR3 is TGTGCCAGCAGTTTTAGTTCCCCCTACGAGCAGTACTTC. Its protein product is CASSFSSPYEQYF.